This is a list of T cell receptor beta chains from one sample in a study of T cell changes during pregnancy in multiple sclerosis. Repertoires were generated with immunoSEQ multiplex PCR, while TCRdb's copy carries only in-frame clones and drops some. The data show about 36,000 clones, around 89% seen once. Specimen: CD4+ T cells from peripheral blood mononuclear cells, collected in the first trimester of pregnancy. The receptors were gathered from a female donor with multiple sclerosis, enrolled in a pregnancy study. CDR3s include the opening cysteine and the closing phenylalanine or tryptophan. D genes are given only for firm matches. The size entry is marked missing in some rows and otherwise reads once, few, many or a size class.

>16|TRBJ2-1|-|-|TRBV4-1
TGCGCCAGCAGCCAAGTAGGGGGGGGGAGATACAATGAGCAGTTCTTC
CASSQVGGGRYNEQFF
>15|TRBJ1-3|-|-|TRBV30
TGTGCCTGGAGTGTACGATCGGGCTCTGGAAACACCATATATTTT
CAWSVRSGSGNTIYF
>11|TRBJ2-5|-|once|TRBV21-1
TGTGCCAGCAGCAATCGAGAGACCCAGTACTTC
CASSNRETQYF
>13|TRBJ1-5|-|-|TRBV19
TGTGCCAGTAAAGCAGGGCTCAATCAGCCCCAGCATTTT
CASKAGLNQPQHF
>16|TRBJ2-1|-|-|TRBV5-1
TGCGCCAGCAGCTTGGGTCGCTCAGACTCCTACAATGAGCAGTTCTTC
CASSLGRSDSYNEQFF
>14|TRBJ2-7|TRBD1|-|TRBV2
TGTGCCAGTAGCCGGGACAGGGGTGAATACGAGCAGTACTTC
CASSRDRGEYEQYF
>13|TRBJ2-1|-|-|TRBV5-1
TGCGCCAGCAGCTTTACCTCCGGAGTAGAGCAGTTCTTC
CASSFTSGVEQFF
>13|TRBJ1-1|TRBD1|-|TRBV19
TGTGCCAGTGGCGGACAGGTGGGCACTGAAGCTTTCTTT
CASGGQVGTEAFF
>15|TRBJ1-1|-|-|TRBV7-3
TGTGCCAGCAGCCCCCGGGGAGGGCGGAACACTGAAGCTTTCTTT
CASSPRGGRNTEAFF
>13|TRBJ2-1|-|once|TRBV10-1
TGCGCCAGCTCGGCTAGTTTGAACAATGAGCAGTTCTTC
CASSASLNNEQFF
>13|TRBJ2-5|TRBD2|-|TRBV11-2
TGTGCCAGCAGCTTAGATCTGGCGGGGGGGGATTACTTC
CASSLDLAGGDYF
>16|TRBJ2-1|TRBD2|-|TRBV7-6
TGTGCCAGCAGCTTAGTCCGGGTAGCGGGTTACAATGAGCAGTTCTTC
CASSLVRVAGYNEQFF
>13|TRBJ2-4|-|-|TRBV6-1
TGTGCCAGCTGCGAGGTAGCCAAAAACATTCAGTACTTC
CASCEVAKNIQYF
>16|TRBJ1-6|-|-|TRBV5-6
TGTGCCAGCAGCTTGTGGGGCGGAGGGAGCAATTCACCCCTCCACTTT
CASSLWGGGSNSPLHF
>14|TRBJ1-1|-|once|TRBV6-6
TGTGCCAGCAGGACCTTCGACAGGAACACTGAAGCTTTCTTT
CASRTFDRNTEAFF
>16|TRBJ1-3|TRBD1|-|TRBV28
TGTGCCAGCAGCACCCACAGGGGGCTCTCTGGAAACACCATATATTTT
CASSTHRGLSGNTIYF
>13|TRBJ1-4|TRBD1|-|TRBV29-1
TGCAGCGTTGAAGTTGGAGGGGGCGAAAAACTGTTTTTT
CSVEVGGGEKLFF
>16|TRBJ2-2|TRBD2|-|TRBV5-4
TGTGCCAGCAGCCTTAGCGGGAGGGCGGTAACCGGGGAGCTGTTTTTT
CASSLSGRAVTGELFF
>16|TRBJ1-2|-|-|TRBV5-1
TGCGCCAGCAGTCAGGGACCCTTCCAGGGAGGGTATGGCTACACCTTC
CASSQGPFQGGYGYTF
>14|TRBJ1-2|TRBD1|-|TRBV5-4
TGTGCCAGCAGCTTGGCCGGGACAGGCTATGGCTACACCTTC
CASSLAGTGYGYTF
>15|TRBJ2-3|TRBD1|-|TRBV7-9
TGTGCCAGCAGCCCTTCGACAGGGCCCACAGATACGCAGTATTTT
CASSPSTGPTDTQYF